This TCR beta chain was sequenced during a study of T cells in Graves' hyperthyroidism and ophthalmopathy. Background on the study: Any treatment followed the collection of peripheral blood at initial diagnosis. Study outcomes and limitations: Stable hyperthyroidism and ophthalmopathy were separated using 13 V-J signatures.

Among ophthalmopathy patients, the Clinical Activity Score reached at least 3, the NOSPECS grade reached at least 4, and duration remained under 3 months. On the basis of clinical symptoms, serum thyroxine and TRAb, thyroid ultrasound and orbital computed tomography, diagnoses were made. Regions amplified from RNA transcripts were the TCR beta CDR3 regions. TCR CDR3 underwent first-round RT-PCR with the HTBI primer set. TCRdb analysed the multiplex PCR reads with MiXCR anew, one entry per CDR3 protein. The sample carries a few hundred thousand distinct CDR3 sequences, about a sixth recorded once. In this sample, this clonotype turned up many times. The antigen is not known. The TCR originated in a woman aged 40 to 50 with Graves' ophthalmopathy. Material: blood.

The CDR3 reads CASSRPPGIGETQYF. The CDR3 nucleotides read TGTGCCAGCAGCCGACCGCCCGGGATCGGAGAGACCCAGTACTTC. The chain uses TRBV7-9 and TRBJ2-5, with a tentative D call TRBD2 (5 bases). Germline V gives CDR1 SEHNR, CDR2 FQNEAQ (reference sequence). Trimming left V 5 bases short and J 4 bases short, with 17 bases between. This CDR3 is built from 15 residues.